A single sample is the source of the 15 T cell receptor beta chains below, sequenced in a study of cytomegalovirus exposure and HLA in healthy donors (dated 2017 in TCRdb). Libraries came from the immunoSEQ multiplex PCR assay. A mixture of 60 forward primers for TCR Vbeta segments and 13 reverse primers for TCR Jbeta segments was used in the multiplex PCR. What TCRdb holds here is the immuneACCESS table cut down to in-frame rearrangements. Part of the clones is not present; checked against another copy, under half of the missing clones reflect an unresolved V gene, and the others are unexplained. The sample yields roughly 120,000 clones; over 8.5% were counted once. The top ten clones comprise 5.5% to 7.5% of the sample. The sample comprised PBMCs. The receptors here all came from a woman aged 40 to 49 in good health and CMV-seropositive.

The chain combines TRBV19 with TRBJ1-1, with 8 bases aligning to TRBD1. V shed 6 bases, J shed 5 bases, and the junction held 8 bases outside the gene matches. The CDR3 totals 14 residues. Germline V gene data show CDR1 as LNHDA and CDR2 as SQIVND (reference sequence). CDR3 amino acids: CASRPRQGWTEAFF. CDR3 coding DNA: TGTGCCAGTAGGCCGCGACAGGGGTGGACTGAAGCTTTCTTT.

Only a few counts were recorded for this clone. The J gene is TRBJ2-2, the V gene TRBV11-3, with TRBD1 identical over 8 bases. In germline, CDR1 is SGHNT, CDR2 YENEEA. Trimming at V came to 5 bases and at J to 3 bases, leaving 11 bases not matched to a gene. CDR3 length: 17 amino acids. Here the CDR3 reads CASSPYPQGADTGELFF. CDR3 DNA: TGTGCCAGCAGCCCCTACCCGCAGGGGGCGGACACCGGGGAGCTGTTTTTT.

The rearrangement joins TRBV19 to TRBJ2-5; D not certain. The DNA end is more similar to TRBJ2-7, so the J call may be wrong. Germline V gene sequence: CDR1 LNHDA, CDR2 SQIVND (reference sequence). The CDR3 spans 11 residues. As DNA, the CDR3 is TGTGCCAGTAGTTCTGCCTACGAGCAGTACTTC. Residues: CASSSAYEQYF.

This chain uses TRBV27 with TRBJ2-1, with a possible D match to TRBD1 (5 bases). Deletions cut 2 bases from V and 3 bases from J, with 14 bases between. The CDR3 is made up of 16 amino acids. Germline loops: CDR1 MNHEY, CDR2 SMNVEV (reference sequence). CDR3 region: CASSLRGTSGYNEQFF. DNA for the CDR3: TGTGCCAGCAGTTTAAGGGGTACGTCGGGCTACAATGAGCAGTTCTTC.

The chain recombines TRBV25-1 with TRBJ2-1; 12 bases line up with TRBD1. The CDR3 has 14 amino acids. Germline V CDR1 and CDR2: MGHDK, SYGVNS. J was trimmed by 4 bases and V by 6 bases; bases with no gene match: 1. In DNA form, the CDR3 reads TGTGCCAGCAGGGGACAGGGGGCTTACAATGAGCAGTTCTTC. Protein sequence: CASRGQGAYNEQFF.

The chain couples TRBV5-4 to TRBJ1-6, with D possibly matching TRBD1 (5 bases). The CDR3 length is 15 residues. Germline values: CDR1 SGHNT, CDR2 YYREEE (reference sequence). Trimming left V 4 bases short and J 7 bases short, with 15 bases between. The DNA of the CDR3 is TGTGCCAGCAGCGCGGGACCCCGGTGGAATTCACCCCTCCACTTT. It encodes CASSAGPRWNSPLHF. Full variable domain (rest looked up from reference TRBV5-4 and TRBJ1-6): ETGVTQSPTHLIKTRGQQVTLRCSSQSGHNTVSWYQQALGQGPQFIFQYYREEENGRGNFPPRFSGLQFPNYSSELNVNALELDDSALYLCASSAGPRWNSPLHFGNGTRLTVT.

This clone was observed a few times. In DNA, the CDR3 is TGTGCCATCAGTGAGTTGCGAGTGGGGGAGGGCTCCTACAATGAGCAGTTCTTC. Its translation: CAISELRVGEGSYNEQFF. J is TRBJ2-1 and V is TRBV10-3; the match to TRBD2 covers 7 bases. There are 18 residues in the CDR3. Germline V gene lookup returns CDR1 ENHRY and CDR2 SYGVKD. V lost 1 base to trimming and J lost 0 bases; unmatched junction nucleotides: 9.

The genes are TRBV5-6 and TRBJ1-5; unclear D gene. Trimming stripped 0 bases from V and 4 bases from J, with 8 bases between. The CDR3 runs to 14 residues. From germline, CDR1 is SGHDT and CDR2 YYEEEE. CDR3 nucleotides: TGTGCCAGCAGCTTGGCTCAACGGAATCAGCCCCAGCATTTT. Translation gives CASSLAQRNQPQHF. Using reference TRBV5-6 and TRBJ1-5 for the parts outside the CDR3, the full variable domain is DAGVTQSPTHLIKTRGQQVTLRCSPKSGHDTVSWYQQALGQGPQFIFQYYEEEERQRGNFPDRFSGHQFPNYSSELNVNALLLGDSALYLCASSLAQRNQPQHFGDGTRLSIL.

The rearrangement uses TRBV10-3 and TRBJ1-1, with D unresolved. Trimming took 3 bases from V and 0 from J, leaving 14 bases between them. The CDR3 spans 16 residues. Germline values: CDR1 ENHRY, CDR2 SYGVKD. CDR3 coding DNA: TGTGCCATCAGTGAATCGTCGGGCGGGATGAACACTGAAGCTTTCTTT. It specifies CAISESSGGMNTEAFF.

The rearrangement uses TRBV10-3 and TRBJ1-5; TRBD1 is a possible D gene (6 bases). V gave up 3 bases and J gave up 2 bases, with 8 bases separating them. Per the germline V gene, CDR1 is ENHRY and CDR2 is SYGVKD. This CDR3 contains 14 residues. CDR3 sequence: CAISDQGRNQPQHF. The CDR3 nucleotides read TGTGCCATCAGTGATCAGGGGCGCAATCAGCCCCAGCATTTT.

The chain uses TRBV5-1 and TRBJ1-1, with TRBD1 matching over 10 bases. The V and J ends lost 5 bases and 1 base, in that order; junction bases with no gene match: 11. This CDR3 is built from 17 residues. CDR1 and CDR2 from the germline V gene are SGHRS and YFSETQ. CDR3 residues: CASRQDRGRTQNTEAFF. The CDR3 region has the DNA TGCGCCAGCAGGCAAGACAGGGGGCGGACCCAGAACACTGAAGCTTTCTTT.

This clone was detected only once. V usage is TRBV7-9 and J usage is TRBJ2-5; 10 nucleotides line up with TRBD2. The trim removed 4 bases at V and 11 bases at J, leaving 10 bases unmatched. This CDR3 contains 14 residues. Germline V gene data show CDR1 as SEHNR and CDR2 as FQNEAQ (reference sequence). CDR3 nucleotides: TGTGCCAGCAGCTATTTAGCGGGGGGTTCTGAGCAGTACTTC. It is translated as CASSYLAGGSEQYF.

The table lists this clone with a few counts. This chain connects TRBV5-1 to TRBJ2-7, with 8 bases matching TRBD2. The germline V gene has CDR1 SGHRS and CDR2 YFSETQ. The V segment lost 4 bases and the J segment 8 bases; nucleotides outside the gene matches: 8. The CDR3 consists of 13 residues. CDR3 in DNA: TGCGCCAGCAGCCCGCATAGCGGGGACCAGCAGTACTTC. It encodes CASSPHSGDQQYF.

This chain uses TRBV29-1 with TRBJ1-2; D is possibly TRBD1 (5 bases). The CDR3 is 14 amino acids. Germline V gives CDR1 SQVTM, CDR2 ANQGSEA. The V gene lost 2 bases and the J gene lost 4 bases, with 14 bases spanning the gap. CDR3: CSVEWAGRIYGYTF. In DNA, the CDR3 is TGCAGCGTTGAATGGGCAGGGAGGATCTATGGCTACACCTTC.

This clone was seen a few times. The V and J genes are TRBV5-1 and TRBJ2-6; D unclear. The CDR3 runs 15 residues. V was clipped by 1 base and J by 1 base, with 6 bases between them. Germline lookup yields CDR1 SGHRS and CDR2 YFSETQ. The CDR3 coding sequence is TGCGCCAGCAGCTTGTTACTGTCTGGGGCCAACGTCCTGACTTTC. Its translation: CASSLLLSGANVLTF.